These 31 T cell receptor beta chains originate from one sample sequenced in a study of blood T cell repertoires in COVID-19. Generated by immunoSEQ multiplex PCR, the TCRdb table keeps only in-frame clones and is missing some. The profile shows around 200,000 clones, approximately 84% of them singletons. Sequenced input: peripheral blood. The receptors derive from a human donor in a cohort sampled during active COVID-19.

The V and J genes are TRBV24-1 and TRBJ2-1, with D possibly TRBD1 on 5 matching bases. Germline CDR1 reads KGHDR; CDR2 reads SFDVKD. V lost 3 bases to trimming and J lost 7 bases, with 12 bases between them. The CDR3 is 14 amino acids. CDR3 bases: TGTGCCACCAGTGATCGCTCAGGGCTGAATGAGCAGTTCTTC. Its translation: CATSDRSGLNEQFF.

The chain has TRBV19 and TRBJ2-7; 7 bases map to TRBD1. This CDR3 comprises 15 residues. Unmatched junction bases numbered 9, after V lost 5 bases and J lost 2 bases. Per germline, CDR1 LNHDA and CDR2 SQIVND (reference sequence). In DNA form, the CDR3 reads TGTGCCAGTAGTCCAGGGACAGCCCTAACCTACGAGCAGTACTTC. This gives the protein CASSPGTALTYEQYF. The variable domain in full, with the rest retrieved from reference TRBV19 and TRBJ2-7, is DGGITQSPKYLFRKEGQNVTLSCEQNLNHDAMYWYRQDPGQGLRLIYYSQIVNDFQKGDIAEGYSVSREKKESFPLTVTSAQKNPTAFYLCASSPGTALTYEQYFGPGTRLTVT.

V usage is TRBV10-2 and J usage is TRBJ2-7; D perhaps matches TRBD2 (5 bases). V lost 2 bases, J lost 6 bases, and 11 bases lay in between. CDR3 length equals 13 residues. The germline V gene encodes CDR1 WSHSY and CDR2 SAAADI. Here the CDR3 DNA reads TGCGCCAGCAGTGAGGTCCAAGCGGTCGAGCAGTACTTC. This translates into CASSEVQAVEQYF.

V and J are TRBV5-1 and TRBJ2-5, with 9 bases that match TRBD1. This CDR3 comprises 16 residues. The V segment lost 1 base and the J segment 4 bases; nucleotides outside the gene matches: 8. The germline CDR1 and CDR2 sequences are SGHRS and YFSETQ. This CDR3 is CASSLSGQGGGETQYF. The CDR3 nucleotides are TGCGCCAGCAGCTTGTCGGGACAGGGTGGGGGAGAGACCCAGTACTTC. The entire variable domain, with the rest obtained from reference TRBV5-1 and TRBJ2-5, is as follows: KAGVTQTPRYLIKTRGQQVTLSCSPISGHRSVSWYQQTPGQGLQFLFEYFSETQRNKGNFPGRFSGRQFSNSRSEMNVSTLELGDSALYLCASSLSGQGGGETQYFGPGTRLLVL.

CDR3 in amino acids: CASSQRQGSTKYTEAFF. CDR3 nucleotide sequence: TGTGCCAGTAGTCAAAGACAGGGATCGACCAAGTACACTGAAGCTTTCTTT. This chain connects TRBV19 to TRBJ1-1; 7 nucleotides match TRBD1. Germline CDR1 reads LNHDA; CDR2 reads SQIVND (reference sequence). The CDR3 covers 17 residues. The V segment lost 5 bases and the J segment 3 bases; nucleotides outside the gene matches: 15. The full variable domain, completed using reference TRBV19 and TRBJ1-1, is DGGITQSPKYLFRKEGQNVTLSCEQNLNHDAMYWYRQDPGQGLRLIYYSQIVNDFQKGDIAEGYSVSREKKESFPLTVTSAQKNPTAFYLCASSQRQGSTKYTEAFFGQGTRLTVV.

This rearrangement joins TRBV5-4 to TRBJ2-3; TRBD2 agrees at 7 bases. Looked up from germline, CDR1 is SGHNT and CDR2 is YYREEE (reference sequence). V lost 4 bases and J lost 4; bases outside the gene matches: 6. The CDR3 covers 14 residues. CDR3 in DNA: TGTGCCAGCAGCCAAGGACTAGTGGCAGATACGCAGTATTTT. Protein: CASSQGLVADTQYF.

The genes are TRBV6-2 or TRBV6-3 and TRBJ1-5; no firm D call. Germline CDR1 MNHEY, CDR2 SVGEGT. This CDR3 spans 13 amino acids. Trimming left V 0 bases short and J 6 bases short, with 6 bases between. CDR3 bases: TGTGCCAGCAGTTACTCCCTTCGTCAGCCCCAGCATTTT. Amino acids: CASSYSLRQPQHF.

This clone was counted many times. The V and J genes are TRBV7-9 and TRBJ2-7; 9 positions match TRBD1. This CDR3 comprises 13 residues. The ends lost 5 bases at V and 5 bases at J; junction bases unmatched: 4. Looked up from germline, CDR1 is SEHNR and CDR2 is FQNEAQ (reference sequence). The CDR3 sequence: CASSLDRGDEQYF. The CDR3 DNA is TGTGCCAGCAGCCTGGACAGGGGCGACGAGCAGTACTTC.

The table lists this clone with a count of one. V gene TRBV29-1 combines with J gene TRBJ2-1; the D gene is possibly TRBD2 (5 bases). This CDR3 is built from 11 residues. Germline-derived CDR1 and CDR2 are SQVTM and ANQGSEA. CDR3 amino acids: CSGVGEGEQFF. CDR3 DNA sequence: TGCAGTGGGGTGGGAGAGGGTGAGCAGTTCTTC.

This clone was seen a few times. V usage is TRBV2 and J usage is TRBJ1-1; D not certain. V lost 1 base and J 7 bases, leaving 10 bases between the germline ends. CDR1 is SNHLY, CDR2 FYNNEI, per germline. The CDR3 has 13 amino acids. The CDR3 bases are TGTGCCAGCAGTGAAGAACCGGCGGATGAAGCTTTCTTT. Translated, it gives CASSEEPADEAFF.

The chain links TRBV5-1 to TRBJ2-5, with 12 positions matching TRBD1. In germline, CDR1 is SGHRS, CDR2 YFSETQ. The length of the CDR3 is 16 residues. Trimming removed 4 bases from V and 5 bases from J; junction bases left unmatched: 9. CDR3 DNA sequence: TGCGCCAGCAGCGTGTACGGGACAGGGGGCCGGGAGACCCAGTACTTC. Its protein is CASSVYGTGGRETQYF.

This clone was counted once. V usage is TRBV5-4 and J usage is TRBJ1-6; 7 bases line up with TRBD1. There are 15 residues in the CDR3. The germline gives CDR1 SGHNT, CDR2 YYREEE (reference sequence). V shed 0 bases, J shed 9 bases, and the junction held 6 bases outside the gene matches. The CDR3 DNA sequence: TGTGCCAGCAGCTTGGAGGGGGCTAAGGGTTCACCCCTCCACTTT. It codes for CASSLEGAKGSPLHF. Combining the CDR3 with reference TRBV5-4 and TRBJ1-6 gives the whole variable domain ETGVTQSPTHLIKTRGQQVTLRCSSQSGHNTVSWYQQALGQGPQFIFQYYREEENGRGNFPPRFSGLQFPNYSSELNVNALELDDSALYLCASSLEGAKGSPLHFGNGTRLTVT.

The chain carries TRBV5-1 and TRBJ2-7; 8 nucleotides match TRBD2. Trimming took 5 bases from V and 6 from J; bases not matched to a gene: 7. This CDR3 is 13 amino acids long. Per germline, CDR1 SGHRS and CDR2 YFSETQ. CDR3 sequence: CASRGTSSVEQYF. The DNA of the CDR3 is TGCGCCAGCAGAGGGACTAGTTCGGTCGAGCAGTACTTC.

This chain uses TRBV18 with TRBJ2-5; 7 positions match TRBD1. Germline V gene sequence: CDR1 KGHSH, CDR2 LQKENI. Trimming cost V 4 bases and J 5 bases; bases outside gene matches: 1. This CDR3 has 12 amino acids. The CDR3 DNA is TGTGCCAGCTCACAGGGGGCGGAGACCCAGTACTTC. Residues: CASSQGAETQYF. Combining the CDR3 with reference TRBV18 and TRBJ2-5 gives the whole variable domain NAGVMQNPRHLVRRRGQEARLRCSPMKGHSHVYWYRQLPEEGLKFMVYLQKENIIDESGMPKERFSAEFPKEGPSILRIQQVVRGDSAAYFCASSQGAETQYFGPGTRLLVL.

The J gene is TRBJ2-5, the V gene TRBV19, with 8 positions matching TRBD1. Germline values: CDR1 LNHDA, CDR2 SQIVND (reference sequence). The CDR3 is 14 amino acids. The junction had 6 bases not matched to a gene; V was cut back by 6 bases and J by 3 bases. CDR3 sequence reads: CASSPRGREETQYF. The CDR3 DNA is TGTGCCAGTAGCCCCAGGGGGCGAGAAGAGACCCAGTACTTC.

This chain links TRBV24-1 with TRBJ1-5; 10 positions match TRBD1. Germline V gene data show CDR1 as KGHDR and CDR2 as SFDVKD. Germline trimming cut 3 bases from V and 4 bases from J; bases unmatched to any gene: 8. This CDR3 region has 17 residues. This CDR3 is CATSDDMGQGINQPQHF. CDR3 bases: TGTGCCACCAGTGATGACATGGGACAGGGGATAAATCAGCCCCAGCATTTT.

The V gene is TRBV5-1, the J gene TRBJ2-3; D gene unclear. This CDR3 region has 12 residues. Trimming took 3 bases from V and 0 from J, leaving 2 bases between them. The germline V gene encodes CDR1 SGHRS and CDR2 YFSETQ. CDR3 in DNA: TGCGCCAGCAGCTCTAGCACAGATACGCAGTATTTT. Translated: CASSSSTDTQYF. The complete variable domain, with remaining parts taken from reference TRBV5-1 and TRBJ2-3, reads KAGVTQTPRYLIKTRGQQVTLSCSPISGHRSVSWYQQTPGQGLQFLFEYFSETQRNKGNFPGRFSGRQFSNSRSEMNVSTLELGDSALYLCASSSSTDTQYFGPGTRLTVL.

The chain couples TRBV3-1 (or the pseudogene TRBV3-2) to TRBJ2-7, with TRBD2 matching 12 bases. J lost 12 bases, V lost 2 bases, and 8 bases had no gene match. In germline, CDR1 is LGHDT, CDR2 YNNKEL (reference sequence). This CDR3 region has 14 residues. In DNA, the CDR3 is TGTGCCAGCAGCCAACCCGGACTAGCGGGGTCTGCGTACTTC. Translating it yields CASSQPGLAGSAYF.

The chain has TRBV5-6 and TRBJ2-7; D is undetermined. The CDR3 sequence is 13 residues long. V lost 4 bases and J 7 bases, leaving 15 bases between the germline ends. CDR1 and CDR2 (germline): SGHDT, YYEEEE. The DNA of the CDR3 is TGTGCCAGCAGCCGACCTCAGGCACTGGAGCAGTACTTC. It is translated as CASSRPQALEQYF.

This chain joins TRBV11-2 and TRBJ2-1; the match to TRBD2 covers 7 bases. Per the germline V gene, CDR1 is SGHAT and CDR2 is FQNNGV. V lost 3 bases and J lost 2; bases outside the gene matches: 4. The CDR3 length is 15 residues. DNA of the CDR3: TGTGCCAGCAGCTTGGCACGGGGGGCCTACAATGAGCAGTTCTTC. Its translation is CASSLARGAYNEQFF.

The genes are TRBV4-1 and TRBJ2-1; D remains unclear. Trimming stripped 1 base from V and 5 bases from J, with 12 bases between. This CDR3 region has 15 residues. The germline CDR1 and CDR2 sequences are MGHRA and YSYEKL. CDR3 nucleotide sequence: TGCGCCAGCAGCCAAGTCGGGTCCTACAACAATGAGCAGTTCTTC. Its protein is CASSQVGSYNNEQFF.

This clone was observed once. The chain joins TRBV5-1 to TRBJ1-2; 9 bases line up with TRBD1. V was pared by 4 bases and J by 8 bases, with 15 bases of the junction left unmatched. The CDR3 covers 16 residues. Germline V lookup: CDR1 SGHRS, CDR2 YFSETQ. The CDR3 loop is CASSPEQLQGASGYTF. CDR3 nucleotides: TGCGCCAGCAGCCCGGAACAGTTACAGGGGGCGTCGGGCTACACCTTC.

The chain uses TRBV25-1 and TRBJ2-7; D ambiguous. The CDR3 sequence is 15 residues long. CDR1 is MGHDK and CDR2 is SYGVNS in the germline V gene. The V end lost 0 bases, the J end lost 0 bases, and 9 bases lay between the germline ends. CDR3: CASSEYSQSSYEQYF. Here the CDR3 DNA reads TGTGCCAGCAGTGAATACTCACAGAGCTCCTACGAGCAGTACTTC.

J is TRBJ1-2 and V is TRBV25-1; 11 bases match TRBD1. The CDR3 totals 17 residues. Trimming removed 2 bases from V and 3 bases from J; junction bases left unmatched: 8. Germline CDR1 reads MGHDK; CDR2 reads SYGVNS. CDR3 region: CASSEATGQGVHYGYTF. DNA of the CDR3: TGTGCCAGCAGTGAAGCAACGGGACAGGGGGTCCACTATGGCTACACCTTC.

This CDR3 is CASSLGAQGTYEQYF. As DNA, the CDR3 is TGTGCCAGCTCACTCGGGGCACAGGGGACATACGAGCAGTACTTC. The rearrangement joins TRBV18 to TRBJ2-7; 7 positions agree with TRBD1. Germline assignment: CDR1 KGHSH and CDR2 LQKENI. J gave up 4 bases and V 4 bases, and 10 bases lay outside the gene matches. The CDR3 has 15 residues.

The gene calls are TRBV7-6 and TRBJ1-6; D remains unclear. The CDR3 is 12 amino acids. V was shortened by 7 bases and J by 7 bases, with 8 bases between the two germline ends. The germline gives CDR1 SGHVS, CDR2 FNYEAQ. The CDR3 region has the DNA TGTGCCAGCATCCCCGAGAATTCACCCCTCCACTTT. Translated: CASIPENSPLHF.

This chain connects TRBV10-2 to TRBJ2-1; 12 nucleotides match TRBD2. The CDR3 contains 17 residues. V shed 4 bases and J 0 bases; nucleotides not matched to a gene: 4. Germline values: CDR1 WSHSY, CDR2 SAAADI. In DNA form, the CDR3 reads TGCGCCAGCAGTGGCCTAGCGGGGGGGAGCTCCTACAATGAGCAGTTCTTC. Translating it yields CASSGLAGGSSYNEQFF.

On this clone itself: This sample includes further DNA sequences coding for the same CDR3. V usage is TRBV5-1 and J usage is TRBJ1-1; D is unclear. Germline values: CDR1 SGHRS, CDR2 YFSETQ. V gave up 0 bases and J gave up 1 base, with 7 bases separating them. The CDR3 extends over 14 amino acids. The CDR3 region has the DNA TGCGCCAGCAGCTTGGCAACAGAGAACACTGAAGCTTTCTTT. Amino acid sequence: CASSLATENTEAFF.

This chain connects TRBV9 to TRBJ2-1, with TRBD2 matching 14 bases. J was trimmed by 8 bases and V by 1 base; bases with no gene match: 5. This CDR3 has 16 amino acids. The V gene's germline CDR1 is SGDLS and CDR2 YYNGEE. The CDR3 DNA is TGTGCCAGCAGCGTAAAGACTAGCGGGGGGGCAGATGAGCAGTTCTTC. Translation gives CASSVKTSGGADEQFF.

This chain joins TRBV28 and TRBJ1-6, with 11 bases identical to TRBD1. The CDR3 sequence is 16 residues long. Germline assignment: CDR1 MDHEN and CDR2 SYDVKM. The V and J ends lost 1 base and 10 bases, in that order; junction bases with no gene match: 6. The CDR3 coding sequence is TGTGCCAGCAGTTTATTGGGGACAGGGGGGGCGTCACCCCTCCACTTT. Its translation: CASSLLGTGGASPLHF.

Of note for this clone: The sample contains more than one DNA sequence encoding this CDR3. The genes are TRBV7-9 and TRBJ1-1; 7 positions agree with TRBD1. V lost 1 base, J lost 0 bases, and 2 bases stayed unmatched. The CDR3 is 15 amino acids. Germline V gene sequence: CDR1 SEHNR, CDR2 FQNEAQ (reference sequence). The CDR3 DNA sequence: TGTGCCAGCAGCTTAGGAGGGGGCATGAACACTGAAGCTTTCTTT. It yields the protein CASSLGGGMNTEAFF. The entire variable domain, with the rest obtained from reference TRBV7-9 and TRBJ1-1, is as follows: DTGVSQNPRHKITKRGQNVTFRCDPISEHNRLYWYRQTLGQGPEFLTYFQNEAQLEKSRLLSDRFSAERPKGSFSTLEIQRTEQGDSAMYLCASSLGGGMNTEAFFGQGTRLTVV.